This T cell receptor (beta chain) was captured in a study of neurological immune-mediated disorders. This clonotype is judged medium-sized. One entry per CDR3 protein, called by TCRdb with MiXCR from the 5' RACE reads. The sample consists of some 10,000 distinct CDR3 sequences, roughly 21% of them appearing once. The CDR3 runs to 17 residues. Germline lookup yields CDR1 LGHNA and CDR2 YNFKEQ. J gave up 0 bases and V 1 base, and 3 bases lay outside the gene matches. The origin of this receptor is a woman in her sixties or seventies with HTLV-1-associated myelopathy (HAM/TSP). The sample consisted of CD8+ T cells from blood. This chain joins TRBV4-2 and TRBJ2-6; 7 bases fit TRBD1. The CDR3 bases are TGTGCCAGCAGCCAAGGGGACAGCCTCTCTGGGGCCAACGTCCTGACTTTC. This encodes CASSQGDSLSGANVLTF.